Described below is a single T cell receptor (beta chain) sequence and its context. What it binds is not known. A much more abundant neighbour one base away suggests this may be a read error. The entry originates in a study of CD8 T cells in ankylosing spondylitis. Per germline, CDR1 WNHNN and CDR2 SYGVQD (reference sequence). The CDR3 is made up of 15 amino acids. TCRdb re-called the 5' RACE reads through MiXCR, storing one row per CDR3 protein. This sample has more than 150,000 distinct CDR3 sequences; around a tenth occur once, and the top ten carry about 29%. Points from the study as a whole: Within matched ankylosing spondylitis synovial fluid, disease-linked clones were reportedly significantly enriched.

The rearrangement links TRBV10-1 to TRBJ1-1, with D possibly matching TRBD1 (6 bases). The sample was blood, either unsorted or a sorted T cell fraction (not recorded which). This TCR derives from a male donor with ankylosing spondylitis or in good health (not recorded which). The chain's CDR3 is CAGSESGRGTTEAFF. In DNA, the CDR3 is TGCGCCGGCAGTGAGTCGGGCAGGGGTACAACAGAAGCTTTCTTT.